This TCR beta chain originates from a study of response to subunit inactivated influenza vaccine. Each CDR3 protein gets one entry after TCRdb re-called the RT-PCR reads with MiXCR. Counted here are more than 550,000 distinct CDR3 sequences, 11% occurring once; the ten biggest clones make up roughly 11%. This CDR3 has 14 amino acids. CDR1 ENHRY and CDR2 SYGVKD come from the germline V gene. With V trimmed by 8 bases and J by 1 base, 4 bases remained unmatched. In addition, the sample was reused for a study of T cells expressing NK-cell markers. That publication notes: A 5'RACE template switching approach incorporating UMIs was used to make TCR beta cDNA.

This specimen was PBMCs from blood, taken on the day of vaccination. V and J are TRBV10-3 and TRBJ2-2, with 7 bases fitting TRBD1. The TCR originated in a man aged 45-60 years who received an inactivated influenza vaccine. DNA of the CDR3: TGTGCCATCCCGGGACAGTTGAACACCGGGGAGCTGTTTTTT. Its protein is CAIPGQLNTGELFF.